This TCR beta chain appears in the sequencing data of a study of blood T cells in healthy people across ages. Study as a whole: Template switching caught about one barcoded beta molecule for each two T cells.

Primed by a sample-barcoded 5' primer and a J-beta primer mix, a second PCR proceeded for roughly 7 to 11 cycles. From the 5' RACE reads, TCRdb called clonotypes with MiXCR, one entry per CDR3 protein. The data contain some 1.8 million distinct CDR3 sequences, about 39% of them singletons. The CDR3 runs to 12 residues. CDR1 SGHVS and CDR2 FQNEAQ come from the germline V gene. The V and J ends lost 1 base and 10 bases respectively, with 8 bases between them. The sequenced sample was blood. The origin of this receptor is a human donor in good health. The rearrangement joins TRBV7-8 to TRBJ2-1; D is undetermined. CDR3 amino acids: CASSLGYTEQFF. DNA of the CDR3: TGTGCCAGCAGCTTAGGCTACACGGAGCAGTTCTTC. The full variable domain, rest sourced from reference TRBV7-8 and TRBJ2-1, is GAGVSQSPRYKVAKRGQDVALRCDPISGHVSLFWYQQALGQGPEFLTYFQNEAQLDKSGLPSDRFFAERPEGSVSTLKIQRTQQEDSAVYLCASSLGYTEQFFGPGTRLTVL.